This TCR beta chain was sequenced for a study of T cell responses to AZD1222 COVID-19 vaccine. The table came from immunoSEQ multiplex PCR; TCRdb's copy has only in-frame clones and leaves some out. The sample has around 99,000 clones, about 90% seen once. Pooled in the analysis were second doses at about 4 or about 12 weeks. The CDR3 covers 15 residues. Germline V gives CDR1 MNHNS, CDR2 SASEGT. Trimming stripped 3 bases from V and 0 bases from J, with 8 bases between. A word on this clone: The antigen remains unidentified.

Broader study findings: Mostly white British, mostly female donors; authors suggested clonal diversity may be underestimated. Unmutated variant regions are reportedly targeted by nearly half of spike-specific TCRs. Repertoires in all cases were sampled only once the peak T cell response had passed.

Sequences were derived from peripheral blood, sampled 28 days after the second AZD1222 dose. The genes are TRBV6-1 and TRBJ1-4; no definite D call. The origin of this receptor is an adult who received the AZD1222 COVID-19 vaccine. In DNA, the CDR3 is TGTGCCAGCAGTGATAGTAGTGCAACTAATGAAAAACTGTTTTTT. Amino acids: CASSDSSATNEKLFF.